A single sample gave rise to the 27 T cell receptor beta chains below, sequenced in a study of T-cell memory formation after mild COVID-19. Each CDR3 protein is one row after TCRdb ran MiXCR on the 5' RACE reads. The data show about 320,000 distinct CDR3 sequences, with around 15% seen just once and around 20% held by the top ten. The sequenced sample consisted of PBMCs or a T cell subset sorted from them (not recorded which). The receptor source for this set is a man between 18 and 35 years old who had mild COVID-19 (a few samples of this study predate the infection). Cell type and time point are not known.

The V call is TRBV6-5, the J call TRBJ2-7; the D call may be TRBD1 or TRBD2 (5 bases each). Deletions cut 5 bases from V and 7 bases from J, with 18 bases between. The CDR3 covers 14 residues. Germline lookup yields CDR1 MNHEY and CDR2 SVGAGI. The CDR3 DNA reads TGTGCCAGCAGTAAACGCAGGGACCTGGGGGAGCAGTACTTC. Encoded protein: CASSKRRDLGEQYF.

This clonotype was seen a handful of times. V usage is TRBV5-1 and J usage is TRBJ2-3; D is perhaps TRBD2 (6 bases). V was clipped by 4 bases and J by 6 bases, with 12 bases between them. CDR3 length: 13 residues. Germline loops: CDR1 SGHRS, CDR2 YFSETQ. CDR3 in DNA: TGCGCCAGCAGCCGGACTATCGTGGATACGCAGTATTTT. It yields the protein CASSRTIVDTQYF.

This clonotype has just a few counts. The chain is built from TRBV7-9 and TRBJ1-5, with unresolved D. Germline-derived CDR1 and CDR2 are SEHNR and FQNEAQ (reference sequence). The CDR3 covers 15 residues. V lost 1 base and J 0 bases, leaving 7 bases between the germline ends. The CDR3 region is CASSLGIHSNQPQHF. The CDR3 DNA is TGTGCCAGCAGCTTAGGTATCCATAGCAATCAGCCCCAGCATTTT.

In this sample, this clonotype turned up many times. CDR3 in amino acids: CATSSSGGQLTDTQYF. The CDR3 bases are TGTGCCACCAGCAGCTCTGGAGGGCAGCTCACAGATACGCAGTATTTT. The chain couples TRBV15 to TRBJ2-3; D is perhaps TRBD2 (6 bases). Trimming took off 3 bases at V and 2 bases at J, with 15 bases between the two ends. This CDR3 is built from 16 residues. Germline CDR1 LNHNV, CDR2 YYDKDF (reference sequence).

This chain connects TRBV9 to TRBJ2-2, with D possibly TRBD1 on 7 matching bases. The germline V gene has CDR1 SGDLS and CDR2 YYNGEE. With 4 bases removed from V and 1 base from J, the gap between germline ends came to 11 bases. The CDR3 covers 15 residues. The CDR3 DNA reads TGTGCCAGCAGCCCTCAGGGGGGGAACACCGGGGAGCTGTTTTTT. Translating gives CASSPQGGNTGELFF.

CDR3 DNA sequence: TGTGCCAGCAGAAAAACCCGAGGGGGGCCCCCAAACAATGAGCAGTTCTTC. Translating gives CASRKTRGGPPNNEQFF. This chain joins TRBV3-1 and TRBJ2-1; D is possibly TRBD1 or TRBD2 (6 bases each). The CDR3 spans 17 residues. Germline CDR1 LGHDT, CDR2 YNNKEL (reference sequence). V was clipped by 6 bases and J by 5 bases, with 23 bases between them.

This clonotype has more than one count but fewer than ten. The chain uses TRBV4-1 and TRBJ2-7; 9 bases are shared with TRBD1. CDR1 MGHRA and CDR2 YSYEKL come from the germline V gene. CDR3 length: 15 amino acids. V was pared by 5 bases and J by 3 bases, with 8 bases of the junction left unmatched. CDR3 in DNA: TGCGCCAGCAGCTTTGAGGGGACAGGGAACTACGAGCAGTACTTC. This gives the protein CASSFEGTGNYEQYF.

The chain combines TRBV18 with TRBJ1-2, with D possibly matching TRBD1 (5 bases). Germline assignment: CDR1 KGHSH and CDR2 LQKENI. This CDR3 comprises 16 residues. The ends were cut back, 3 bases at V and 3 bases at J, with 17 bases in the middle. CDR3 protein: CASSPSGKGSDYGYTF. CDR3 bases: TGTGCCAGCTCACCTAGTGGAAAGGGGTCGGACTATGGCTACACCTTC.

This rearrangement joins TRBV9 to TRBJ1-3; D ambiguous. CDR1 and CDR2 (germline): SGDLS, YYNGEE. The CDR3 contains 12 residues. Between the trimmed V and J ends, which lost 4 bases and 9 bases, there was a span of 11 bases. CDR3 amino acids: CASSYLSSTIYF. In DNA form, the CDR3 reads TGTGCCAGCAGCTACCTTTCAAGCACCATATATTTT.

The genes are TRBV6-6 and TRBJ1-1; a possible D gene is TRBD1 (5 bases). Trimming shortened V by 3 bases and J by 6 bases, and 11 bases separated the two germline ends. CDR3 length: 13 residues. Germline V gene lookup returns CDR1 MNHNY and CDR2 SVGAGI (reference sequence). This chain's CDR3 is CASSYSEGSEAFF. CDR3 nucleotides: TGTGCCAGCAGTTATAGTGAGGGGTCTGAAGCTTTCTTT.

This clonotype was seen ten or more times. This rearrangement joins TRBV5-5 to TRBJ2-7; D unclear. This CDR3 is 14 amino acids long. V was clipped by 2 bases and J by 2 bases, with 11 bases between them. Germline CDR1 and CDR2: SGHKS and YYEKEE (reference sequence). The DNA of the CDR3 is TGTGCCAGCAGCTTATCACCCTCTGCCTACGAGCAGTACGTC. It translates to CASSLSPSAYEQYV.

The V and J genes are TRBV6-5 and TRBJ1-4; D is unresolved. In germline, CDR1 is MNHEY, CDR2 SVGAGI. This CDR3 comprises 12 residues. Trimming left V 9 bases short and J 6 bases short, with 11 bases between. The DNA of the CDR3 is TGTGCCAGTTCAGGAAGGGATGAAAAACTGTTTTTT. It codes for CASSGRDEKLFF.

This clonotype was observed at least ten times. CDR3 bases: TGCGCCAGCAGCTTGGAACTAGCGGGGGTATCCGGGGAGCTGTTTTTT. Encoded protein: CASSLELAGVSGELFF. This chain uses TRBV5-1 with TRBJ2-2; 11 positions match TRBD2. The CDR3 is 16 residues long. Germline V CDR1 and CDR2: SGHRS, YFSETQ. V trimming: 0 bases; J trimming: 6 bases; junction bases outside the gene matches: 4.

This clonotype was counted only a few times. J is TRBJ1-5 and V is TRBV28; D is perhaps TRBD1 (5 bases). Trimming removed 3 bases at V and 5 bases at J, with 14 bases between. The CDR3 consists of 15 residues. Germline V gene data show CDR1 as MDHEN and CDR2 as SYDVKM. DNA for the CDR3: TGTGCCAGCAGTTTTCGAACAAGGGGTTATCAGCCCCAGCATTTT. As protein: CASSFRTRGYQPQHF.

For the CDR3, the DNA is TGTGCCAGCAGTTTTGGGGGTAGGTCAGATACGCAGTATTTT. It yields the protein CASSFGGRSDTQYF. The chain uses TRBV27 and TRBJ2-3; the D gene could be TRBD1 or TRBD2 (5 bases each). CDR1 is MNHEY, CDR2 SMNVEV, per germline (reference sequence). Trimming cost V 3 bases and J 4 bases, with 11 bases left between them. The CDR3 runs 14 residues.

As for this clonotype: One junction end disagrees with the germline gene, perhaps due to a read error. This chain connects TRBV5-1 to TRBJ2-3; 7 bases line up with TRBD2. The V gene's germline CDR1 is SGHRS and CDR2 YFSETQ. The CDR3 runs 16 residues. CDR3 protein: CVSSGRPSGVLDTQYF. In nucleotides, the CDR3 is TGCGTCAGCAGCGGGCGGCCGAGCGGGGTATTGGATACGCAGTATTTT.

This clonotype has more than one count but fewer than ten. The chain links TRBV6-1 to TRBJ2-7; tentative D call: TRBD2 (5 bases). V dropped 2 bases and J dropped 3 bases, with 17 bases sitting between them. Germline assignment: CDR1 MNHNS and CDR2 SASEGT. The CDR3 contains 16 residues. The CDR3 is CASSENGGLAIYEQYV. As DNA, the CDR3 is TGTGCCAGCAGTGAAAACGGCGGACTGGCTATCTACGAGCAGTACGTC.

Only a few counts were recorded for this clonotype. The V call is TRBV7-3, the J call TRBJ2-3, with 7 nucleotides matching TRBD2. The CDR3 has 17 residues. Germline CDR1 is SGHTA and CDR2 is FQGTGA. V shed 5 bases, J shed 0 bases, and the junction held 11 bases outside the gene matches. CDR3 coding DNA: TGTGCCAGCAGCCGCCTGGGGGGGAGTTCTAGCACAGATACGCAGTATTTT. Encoded protein: CASSRLGGSSSTDTQYF. Supplemented by reference TRBV7-3 and TRBJ2-3, the full variable domain reads GAGVSQTPSNKVTEKGKYVELRCDPISGHTALYWYRQSLGQGPEFLIYFQGTGAADDSGLPNDRFFAVRPEGSVSTLKIQRTERGDSAVYLCASSRLGGSSSTDTQYFGPGTRLTVL.

This clonotype turned up a few times. The V gene is TRBV5-1, the J gene TRBJ2-3; TRBD1 is a possible D gene (5 bases). V was clipped by 0 bases and J by 3 bases, with 8 bases between them. CDR1 and CDR2 (germline): SGHRS, YFSETQ. The CDR3 extends over 14 amino acids. Written as DNA, the CDR3 is TGCGCCAGCAGCTTGGCTCAGGGAACAGATACGCAGTATTTT. As protein: CASSLAQGTDTQYF.

The V and J genes are TRBV6-2 or TRBV6-3 and TRBJ1-1; D is unresolved. V was cut by 2 bases and J by 5 bases, with 15 bases left in between. The CDR3 covers 15 residues. Germline CDR1 is MNHEY and CDR2 is SVGEGT. The CDR3 protein is CASSYPTARRTEAFF. For the CDR3, the DNA is TGTGCCAGCAGTTACCCGACCGCTCGGAGGACTGAAGCTTTCTTT.

V is TRBV24-1 and J is TRBJ2-6; D is undetermined. The CDR3 is made up of 16 amino acids. V was clipped by 6 bases and J by 0 bases, with 11 bases between them. Germline loops: CDR1 KGHDR, CDR2 SFDVKD. DNA for the CDR3: TGTGCCACCAGTACCCTACAGCGCTCTGGGGCCAACGTCCTGACTTTC. Residues: CATSTLQRSGANVLTF.

The V and J genes are TRBV28 and TRBJ1-2, with D perhaps matching TRBD1 (5 bases). CDR1 is MDHEN and CDR2 is SYDVKM in the germline V gene. Trimming removed 7 bases at V and 7 bases at J, with 16 bases between. The CDR3 is 13 residues long. The CDR3 sequence: CASKGKGGSGYTF. The CDR3 bases are TGTGCCAGCAAGGGGAAAGGTGGTAGTGGCTACACCTTC.

The V and J genes are TRBV4-3 and TRBJ2-3; 11 positions match TRBD2. The ends lost 3 bases at V and 5 bases at J; junction bases unmatched: 7. CDR3 length: 16 residues. Looked up from germline, CDR1 is LGHNA and CDR2 is YSLEER. CDR3 sequence: CASSHTLAGGRDTQYF. CDR3 in DNA: TGCGCCAGCAGCCACACCCTAGCGGGGGGTCGAGATACGCAGTATTTT.

J is TRBJ2-7 and V is TRBV20-1; 8 nucleotides line up with TRBD1. The length of the CDR3 is 12 residues. V lost 7 bases and J lost 5; bases outside the gene matches: 7. Germline CDR1 DFQATT, CDR2 SNEGSKA (reference sequence). The chain's CDR3 is CSGATGVNEQYF. The CDR3 region has the DNA TGCAGTGGCGCGACAGGGGTGAACGAGCAGTACTTC.

In this sample, this clonotype turned up many times. The rearrangement uses TRBV5-1 and TRBJ2-1, with a possible D match to TRBD2 (6 bases). This CDR3 contains 15 residues. V lost 0 bases and J lost 0, with 7 bases in between. Looked up from germline, CDR1 is SGHRS and CDR2 is YFSETQ. The CDR3 nucleotides read TGCGCCAGCAGCTTGGACGGGAGCTCCTACAATGAGCAGTTCTTC. It encodes CASSLDGSSYNEQFF.

This clonotype was counted between two and nine times. The chain combines TRBV30 with TRBJ1-2; the D is unclear. V was trimmed by 5 bases and J by 1 base, leaving 14 bases between them. Germline loops: CDR1 GTSNPN, CDR2 SVGIG (reference sequence). The CDR3 runs 14 residues. Here the CDR3 DNA reads TGTGCCTGGCGGTTAAAGGGATATAACTATGGCTACACCTTC. Its protein product is CAWRLKGYNYGYTF.

There are a few counts of this clonotype. The chain uses TRBV7-2 and TRBJ1-6; a weak D match, TRBD1 (6 bases). Germline V gene data show CDR1 as SGHTA and CDR2 as FQGNSA. V shed 5 bases and J shed 9 bases, with 23 bases lying between them. The CDR3 covers 17 residues. Written as DNA, the CDR3 is TGTGCCAGCAGCCAGCGTTTGGGGGCGCAGGGTAGTTCACCCCTCCACTTT. Amino acid sequence: CASSQRLGAQGSSPLHF.